One and the same sample provided the 11 T cell receptor beta chains below, sequenced in a study of shared clonotypes between healthy human individuals (TCRdb year 2020). Library creation used the immunoSEQ multiplex PCR assay. Sourced from immuneACCESS, this table was stored by TCRdb with only in-frame sequences that have V and J called. A share of the clones is absent; for the studies checked, an unresolved V gene accounts for under half, and the remainder has no known explanation. Here the sample has roughly 1,100,000 clones; about 77% occur a single time. The ten largest clones add up to 1.5% of the sample. Sequences were obtained from memory CD4+ T cells sorted from blood. Interpreted using the paper, the cell subset or site label stands for: CD45RA-negative fraction. The receptor set was obtained from a man aged 18 to 35 in good health.

The J gene is TRBJ1-1, the V gene TRBV19, with D maybe TRBD1 (5 bases). The germline gives CDR1 LNHDA, CDR2 SQIVND (reference sequence). CDR3 length: 13 residues. V gave up 5 bases and J gave up 8 bases, with 15 bases separating them. CDR3 region: CASSAGWGEEAFF. The CDR3, as DNA: TGTGCCAGTAGTGCAGGGTGGGGTGAAGAAGCTTTCTTT.

As regards this clone: A read error may produce the germline difference seen at one junction end. The chain recombines TRBV29-1 with TRBJ1-2, with D maybe TRBD1 (6 bases). The CDR3 contains 14 residues. Germline V gene data show CDR1 as SQVTM and CDR2 as ANQGSEA. CDR3 loop: CSVQELGGPYGYTF. The CDR3 coding sequence is TGCAGCGTTCAAGAGCTGGGGGGCCCCTATGGCTACACCTTC.

J is TRBJ2-7 and V is TRBV14; D is uncertain. Germline V CDR1 and CDR2: SGHDN, FVKESK. This CDR3 is built from 15 residues. Between the trimmed V and J ends, which lost 1 base and 4 bases, there was a span of 14 bases. CDR3 sequence: CASSQGANPVYEQYF. CDR3 nucleotide sequence: TGTGCCAGCAGCCAAGGGGCTAATCCCGTTTACGAGCAGTACTTC.

The chain joins TRBV7-3 to TRBJ2-1; D perhaps matches TRBD2 (6 bases). The ends were cut back, 1 base at V and 4 bases at J, with 14 bases in the middle. Germline V gene data show CDR1 as SGHTA and CDR2 as FQGTGA. The CDR3 has 16 amino acids. The CDR3 sequence is CASSLSGGRGYNEQFF. The CDR3 DNA reads as TGTGCCAGCAGCTTAAGTGGAGGGAGAGGGTACAATGAGCAGTTCTTC.

V usage is TRBV2 and J usage is TRBJ2-7; D is undetermined. The CDR3 contains 13 residues. V lost 7 bases and J lost 3, with 13 bases in between. The germline V gene encodes CDR1 SNHLY and CDR2 FYNNEI. The CDR3 here is CASMWSRGYEQYF. The CDR3, as DNA: TGTGCCAGCATGTGGTCCCGCGGCTACGAGCAGTACTTC.

The CDR3 region is CASSLAGQVLYGYTF. CDR3 DNA sequence: TGTGCCAGCAGCTTAGCGGGCCAGGTTCTATATGGCTACACCTTC. The chain links TRBV7-9 to TRBJ1-2; no clear D gene. The germline V gene has CDR1 SEHNR and CDR2 FQNEAQ (reference sequence). The CDR3 consists of 15 residues. Trimming removed 0 bases at V and 5 bases at J, with 13 bases between.

The chain employs TRBV6-1 and TRBJ1-2; 11 nucleotides align to TRBD1. Germline CDR1 is MNHNS and CDR2 is SASEGT. The length of the CDR3 is 15 residues. The trim removed 2 bases at V and 5 bases at J, leaving 4 bases unmatched. The CDR3 DNA is TGTGCCAGCAGTGAATGGGGGACAGGGGGGTATGGCTACACCTTC. Its protein is CASSEWGTGGYGYTF.

This clone has a single count. CDR3 in amino acids: CASSQEASDTSRETQYF. In nucleotides, the CDR3 is TGCGCCAGCAGCCAAGAAGCTTCCGACACCTCCCGAGAGACCCAGTACTTC. The rearrangement uses TRBV4-1 and TRBJ2-5; no reliable D call. The germline CDR1 and CDR2 sequences are MGHRA and YSYEKL. V dropped 0 bases and J dropped 4 bases, with 18 bases sitting between them. The CDR3 is made up of 17 amino acids.

This clone was counted only a few times. The chain has TRBV7-2 and TRBJ1-6, with 8 bases that match TRBD1. The CDR3 runs to 14 residues. CDR1 and CDR2 from the germline V gene are SGHTA and FQGNSA. V lost 1 base to trimming and J lost 7 bases; unmatched junction nucleotides: 0. The CDR3 region is CASSLDRGNSPLHF. The CDR3 nucleotides are TGTGCCAGCAGCTTAGACAGGGGGAATTCACCCCTCCACTTT. The variable domain in full, with the rest retrieved from reference TRBV7-2 and TRBJ1-6, is GAGVSQSPSNKVTEKGKDVELRCDPISGHTALYWYRQSLGQGLEFLIYFQGNSAPDKSGLPSDRFSAERTGGSVSTLTIQRTQQEDSAVYLCASSLDRGNSPLHFGNGTRLTVT.

This clone has just one count. V is TRBV7-2 and J is TRBJ2-1; D perhaps matches TRBD2 (5 bases). The germline CDR1 and CDR2 sequences are SGHTA and FQGNSA. The V end lost 0 bases, the J end lost 8 bases, and 8 bases lay between the germline ends. This CDR3 is built from 13 residues. DNA of the CDR3: TGTGCCAGCAGCTTAGCAGTGAGGGATGAGCAGTTCTTC. This translates into CASSLAVRDEQFF.

The chain carries TRBV19 and TRBJ1-6; the D is unclear. The CDR3 is 16 amino acids. Looked up from germline, CDR1 is LNHDA and CDR2 is SQIVND (reference sequence). Trimming took 1 base from V and 5 from J, leaving 12 bases between them. The CDR3, as DNA: TGTGCCAGTAGTATAGGTAATATCCGGAATAATTCACCCCTCCACTTT. It encodes CASSIGNIRNNSPLHF.